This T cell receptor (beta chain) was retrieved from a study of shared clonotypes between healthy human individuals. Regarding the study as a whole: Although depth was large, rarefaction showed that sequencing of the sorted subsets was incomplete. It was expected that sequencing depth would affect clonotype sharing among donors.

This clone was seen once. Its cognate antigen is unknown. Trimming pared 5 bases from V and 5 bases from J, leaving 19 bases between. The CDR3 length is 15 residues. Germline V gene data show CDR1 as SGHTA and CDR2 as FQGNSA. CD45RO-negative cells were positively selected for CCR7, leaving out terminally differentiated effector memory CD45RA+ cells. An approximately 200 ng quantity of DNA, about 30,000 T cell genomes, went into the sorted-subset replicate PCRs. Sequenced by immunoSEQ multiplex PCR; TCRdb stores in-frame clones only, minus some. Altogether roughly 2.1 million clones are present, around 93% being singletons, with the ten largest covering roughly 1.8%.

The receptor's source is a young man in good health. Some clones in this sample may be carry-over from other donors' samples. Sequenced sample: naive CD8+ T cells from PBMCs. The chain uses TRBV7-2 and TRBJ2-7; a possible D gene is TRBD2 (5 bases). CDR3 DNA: TGTGCCAGCAGCCCTCGGGGTAACTATAGGGACGAGCAGTACTTC. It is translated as CASSPRGNYRDEQYF.